This is a list of T cell receptor beta chains from one sample in a study of control samples from healthy donors and cancer patients. The protocol was immunoSEQ multiplex PCR, while the TCRdb copy is restricted to in-frame clones and leaves out a portion. The sample yields over 200,000 clones, roughly 80% seen once. Material for sequencing was PBMCs. Source of these receptors: a woman in her sixties or seventies with lung cancer. The CDR3 runs from the conserved cysteine through the conserved F or W. Each record gives: J gene, D gene, clone size, V gene, CDR3 DNA, CDR3 protein. A D gene is named only where the DNA matches it firmly. Clone size is stated in some rows and not others, as once, few, many or a class when expanded.

>TRBJ2-7|NA|NA|TRBV5-1
TGCGCCAGCAGCGCGGATCAGCCCGCAAAGAACGAGCAGTACTTC
CASSADQPAKNEQYF
>TRBJ1-1|TRBD1|NA|TRBV2
TGTGCCAGCAGCTCCGACAGGGTGGCTTTCTTT
CASSSDRVAFF
>TRBJ1-3|TRBD1|few|TRBV6-5
TGTGCCAGCAGTCCCGACAGGGGACGAAACACCATATATTTT
CASSPDRGRNTIYF
>TRBJ1-2|NA|NA|TRBV7-2
TGTGCCAGCAGCTTAGCAAGAGGGGGTTACGGCTACACCTTC
CASSLARGGYGYTF
>TRBJ1-5|TRBD1|few|TRBV19
TGTGCCAGTAGTTCTCTAACAGGGGTCCGGGATAGCAATCAGCCCCAGCATTTT
CASSSLTGVRDSNQPQHF
>TRBJ2-2|TRBD2|once|TRBV11-2
TGTGCCAGCAGCTACTTAGCGGGTTCGAACACCGGGGAGCTGTTTTTT
CASSYLAGSNTGELFF
>TRBJ2-7|NA|NA|TRBV11-2
TGTGCCAGCAGCTTAGTCATAGTCGCAGGGCCCTCCTACGAGCAGTACTTC
CASSLVIVAGPSYEQYF
>TRBJ1-6|NA|NA|TRBV3-1/TRBV3-2
TGTGCCAGCAGTCCTCCGGGAAGAATATATTCACCCCTCCACTTT
CASSPPGRIYSPLHF
>TRBJ1-1|NA|NA|TRBV20-1
TGCAGTGCTAGTATTTCTGGGCCCCTCGTCGCTGAAGCTTTCTTT
CSASISGPLVAEAFF
>TRBJ1-2|NA|NA|TRBV6-1
TGTGCCAGCAGTGAAATGCCGGAGGTTGCCCCTCGGTATGGCTACACCTTC
CASSEMPEVAPRYGYTF
>TRBJ2-1|TRBD2|NA|TRBV28
TGTGCCAGCAGTTTATGGGAGCTAGCGGGAGGGCCAGGGGAGCAGTTCTTC
CASSLWELAGGPGEQFF
>TRBJ1-1|NA|NA|TRBV10-3
TGTGCCATCAGTGAGTTGACAGGAGGATTCACTGAAGCTTTCTTT
CAISELTGGFTEAFF
>TRBJ1-6|NA|NA|TRBV9
TGTGCCAGCAGCGTAGGAGGAAGCTCCTATAATTCACCCCTCCACTTT
CASSVGGSSYNSPLHF
>TRBJ2-2|TRBD2|NA|TRBV7-3
TGTGCCAGCAGAAAAGCGGGGGACACCGGGGAGCTGTTTTTT
CASRKAGDTGELFF
>TRBJ1-1|TRBD1|NA|TRBV19
TGTGCCAGTTACAGGGGGCTGAACACTGAAGCTTTCTTT
CASYRGLNTEAFF
>TRBJ1-3|NA|NA|TRBV2
TGTGCCAGCAGTGGGTACAGTGCAGGGGTTGGAAACACCATATATTTT
CASSGYSAGVGNTIYF
>TRBJ1-5|NA|NA|TRBV30
TGTGCCTGGAGTGTTGGGACGGAGAATCAGCCCCAGCATTTT
CAWSVGTENQPQHF
>TRBJ1-2|NA|NA|TRBV27
TGTGCCAGCAGTTTAAAGGGCAGCCTATATGGCTACACCTTC
CASSLKGSLYGYTF
>TRBJ2-2|NA|NA|TRBV13
TGTGCCAGCAGCCCGAACAGGGCGCAGACCGGGGAGCTGTTTTTT
CASSPNRAQTGELFF
>TRBJ2-5|NA|NA|TRBV9
TGTGCCAGCAGCCCCACAGCGGCGTCAGAGACCCAGTACTTC
CASSPTAASETQYF
>TRBJ1-1|TRBD1|NA|TRBV5-1
TGCGCCAGCAGCTTGGCGGGACAGGGGACGAACACTGAAGCTTTCTTT
CASSLAGQGTNTEAFF
>TRBJ2-7|NA|NA|TRBV7-9
TGTGCCAGCAGCTTAGAAGGGCTTCAGTACTTC
CASSLEGLQYF
>TRBJ1-1|NA|few|TRBV7-8
TGTGCCAGCAGCTTCGGGACACCGAACACTGAAGCTTTCTTT
CASSFGTPNTEAFF
>TRBJ2-7|NA|NA|TRBV18
TGTGCCAGCTCACCCGTAAGGGCGAACTACGAGCAGTACTTC
CASSPVRANYEQYF
>TRBJ2-5|TRBD2|few|TRBV27
TGTGCCAGCGCTAGCGGGACACTCGAGACCCAGTACTTC
CASASGTLETQYF
>TRBJ1-1|TRBD1|once|TRBV7-3
TGTGCCAGCAGCTTAAAAGGGGGCAGCATGAACACTGAAGCTTTCTTT
CASSLKGGSMNTEAFF
>TRBJ2-2|NA|NA|TRBV19
TGTGCCAGTAGTATAGGATGGAACACCGGGGAGCTGTTTTTT
CASSIGWNTGELFF
>TRBJ2-3|TRBD2|NA|TRBV5-1
TGCGCCAGCAGCTTGGGACTAGCGGGAGGGCGCGGTTTGGCAGATACGCAGTATTTT
CASSLGLAGGRGLADTQYF
>TRBJ2-1|NA|NA|TRBV2
TGTGCCAGCAGTCGGCCCCGCCTTCGGGAGCAGTTCTTC
CASSRPRLREQFF
>TRBJ2-1|TRBD2|NA|TRBV5-1
TGCGCCAGCAGCTTGGAGGGACTATGGGGTTACAATGAGCAGTTCTTC
CASSLEGLWGYNEQFF
>TRBJ2-5|NA|NA|TRBV7-7
TGTGCTAGCAGCTCAAGATGGGACCATCAAGAGACCCAGTACTTC
CASSSRWDHQETQYF
>TRBJ2-2|NA|NA|TRBV11-3
TGTGCCAGCAGCGGAAACACCGGGGAGCTGTTTTTT
CASSGNTGELFF
>TRBJ1-2|NA|NA|TRBV20-1
TGCAGTGCCCTGGGCGCCTATGGCTACACCTTC
CSALGAYGYTF
>TRBJ2-5|TRBD1|NA|TRBV15
TGTGCCACCAGCAGAGATCGGACAGGCCGGGAGACCCAGTACTTC
CATSRDRTGRETQYF
>TRBJ2-3|NA|NA|TRBV30
TGTGCCTGGACCTTACGGGGTTCACCATGGGATACGCAGTATTTT
CAWTLRGSPWDTQYF
>TRBJ1-2|NA|NA|TRBV5-6
TGTGCCAGCAGCCGGTGGGAGGGACACAACTATGGCTACACCTTC
CASSRWEGHNYGYTF
>TRBJ2-5|NA|NA|TRBV18
TGTGCCAGCTCACCAGGGGACCGTGGGAATTTAGAGACCCAGTACTTC
CASSPGDRGNLETQYF
>TRBJ1-3|TRBD1|many|TRBV2
TGTGCCAGTGACAGGGGAGTAGATGGAAACACCATATATTTT
CASDRGVDGNTIYF
>TRBJ2-1|TRBD2|once|TRBV28
TGTGCCAGCAGTCCGGGGGGAGTCGTCTACAATGAGCAGTTCTTC
CASSPGGVVYNEQFF
>TRBJ1-2|TRBD1|few|TRBV2
TGTGCCAGCACCGACAGGGGGCGAATTGGCTACACCTTC
CASTDRGRIGYTF
>TRBJ2-1|TRBD1|NA|TRBV5-1
TGCGCCAGCAGCCCAAAGCCCTTGGGGACAGGGGAAGGGGATGAGCAGTTCTTC
CASSPKPLGTGEGDEQFF
>TRBJ1-4|NA|NA|TRBV2
TGTGCCAGCTCCCGAAGAGGGCCGGGGAATTTGGCTAATGAAAAACTGTTTTTT
CASSRRGPGNLANEKLFF